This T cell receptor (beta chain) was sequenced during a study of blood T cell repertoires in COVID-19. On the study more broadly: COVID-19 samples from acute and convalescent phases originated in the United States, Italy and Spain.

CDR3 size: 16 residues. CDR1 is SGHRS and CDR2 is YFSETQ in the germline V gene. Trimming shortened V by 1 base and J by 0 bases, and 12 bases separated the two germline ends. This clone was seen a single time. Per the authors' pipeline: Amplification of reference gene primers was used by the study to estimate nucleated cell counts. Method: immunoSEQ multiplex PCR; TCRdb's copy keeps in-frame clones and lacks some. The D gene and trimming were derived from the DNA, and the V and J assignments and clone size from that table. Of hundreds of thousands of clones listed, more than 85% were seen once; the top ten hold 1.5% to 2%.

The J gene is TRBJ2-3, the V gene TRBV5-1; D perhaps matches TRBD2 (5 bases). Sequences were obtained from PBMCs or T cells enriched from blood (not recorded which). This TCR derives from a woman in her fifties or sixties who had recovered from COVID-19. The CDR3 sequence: CASSLTQRTSTDTQYF. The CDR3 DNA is TGCGCCAGCAGCTTGACACAGCGGACTAGCACAGATACGCAGTATTTT.